The sequence of this T cell receptor (beta chain) was determined in a study of CD8+ T cells in alopecia areata. Study-wide background: Tofacitinib was taken orally by treated patients, and the dose was 5 to 10 mg twice daily. Study-wide results and limits: The study found tofacitinib significantly decreased scalp clonality and expanded CD8+ clones among the top 100.

Treatment here: oral pan-JAK inhibitor, 5-10 mg twice daily. Specimens obtained from alopecia areata patients comprised lesional scalp punch biopsies and peripheral blood. From germline, CDR1 is LGHNA and CDR2 YNFKEQ. Trimming cost V 0 bases and J 0 bases; bases outside gene matches: 19. The CDR3 covers 22 residues. This clone came up a few times. Its target is unknown. Following RNA extraction, reverse transcription yielded cDNA that acted as the sequencing template. Data came from immunoSEQ multiplex PCR; TCRdb stores just in-frame clones and leaves some out. The data contain roughly 200,000 clones, 55% to 70% of them singletons.

The clonotype was recovered from a human donor with alopecia areata. This material consisted of CD4+ T cells sorted from blood, taken at week 4, from a patient treated with tofacitinib. The V gene is TRBV4-2, the J gene TRBJ2-7; TRBD2 aligns across 11 bases. CDR3 loop: CASSQEIWRIGLAGPSSYEQYF. As DNA, the CDR3 is TGTGCCAGCAGCCAAGAGATCTGGAGGATTGGACTAGCGGGTCCATCCTCCTACGAGCAGTACTTC.